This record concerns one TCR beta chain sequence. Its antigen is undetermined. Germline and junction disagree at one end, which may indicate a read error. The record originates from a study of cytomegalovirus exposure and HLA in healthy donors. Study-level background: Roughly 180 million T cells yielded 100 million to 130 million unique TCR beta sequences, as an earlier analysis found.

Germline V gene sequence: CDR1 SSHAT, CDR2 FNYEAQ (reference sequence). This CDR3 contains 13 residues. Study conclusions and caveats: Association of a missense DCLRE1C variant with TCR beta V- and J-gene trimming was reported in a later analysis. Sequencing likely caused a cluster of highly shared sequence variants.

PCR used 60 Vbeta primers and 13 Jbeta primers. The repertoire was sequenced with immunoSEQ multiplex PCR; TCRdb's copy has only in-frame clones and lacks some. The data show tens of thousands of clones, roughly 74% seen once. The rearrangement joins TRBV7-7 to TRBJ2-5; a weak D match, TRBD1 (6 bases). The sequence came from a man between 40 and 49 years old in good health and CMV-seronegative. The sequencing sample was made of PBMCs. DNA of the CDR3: TGTGCTAGCAGTCGGACAGACCAAGAGACCCAGTACTTC. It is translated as CASSRTDQETQYF.